This entry lists 17 T cell receptor beta chains sequenced from one sample in a study of early T cells in non-severe SARS-CoV-2 infection (dated by TCRdb to the early 2020s). Library construction relied on 5' RACE. Sequencing was performed on a NextSeq 500. TCRdb reprocessed the public reads (quality trimming at Q25 with fastp, clone calling with MiXCR) and kept in-frame beta chains. Each entry merges the rows of one CDR3 protein and shows their most common DNA and genes. Present in this sample are roughly 25,000 distinct CDR3 sequences, less than 6.5% of which were seen just once. The top ten clones comprise approximately 4% of the sample. Sequencing used whole blood. The receptor source for this set is an adult who was a healthcare worker with PCR-confirmed SARS-CoV-2 infection or an uninfected control (not recorded which).

This clonotype was seen at least ten times. The CDR3 is CASSQDRNLYNEQFF. CDR3 nucleotides: TGCGCCAGCAGCCAAGATAGGAACTTATACAATGAGCAGTTCTTC. The chain joins TRBV4-1 to TRBJ2-1, with D unclear. Germline loops: CDR1 MGHRA, CDR2 YSYEKL. With 0 bases removed from V and 4 bases from J, the gap between germline ends came to 10 bases. The CDR3 runs 15 residues.

This clonotype was recorded many times. The J gene is TRBJ2-1, the V gene TRBV9, with 7 bases aligning to TRBD1. The V segment lost 4 bases and the J segment 0 bases; nucleotides outside the gene matches: 10. Germline CDR1 is SGDLS and CDR2 is YYNGEE. CDR3 length: 17 amino acids. The CDR3 DNA reads as TGTGCCAGCAGCATCATTTTCAGGGACAGCTCCTACAATGAGCAGTTCTTC. It is translated as CASSIIFRDSSYNEQFF.

This clonotype was observed a few times. The V call is TRBV6-5, the J call TRBJ1-2; 9 bases agree with TRBD1. This CDR3 has 16 amino acids. The trim removed 2 bases at V and 4 bases at J, leaving 8 bases unmatched. The germline gives CDR1 MNHEY, CDR2 SVGAGI. For the CDR3, the DNA is TGTGCCAGCAGTTACGCTTCCGGGACAGGGACCTATGGCTACACCTTC. Translation: CASSYASGTGTYGYTF.

The V gene is TRBV29-1, the J gene TRBJ1-1; D not certain. The CDR3 contains 13 residues. Germline loops: CDR1 SQVTM, CDR2 ANQGSEA. The V gene lost 3 bases and the J gene lost 2 bases, with 10 bases spanning the gap. In DNA form, the CDR3 reads TGCAGCGTTGAGCAACTCACAAACACTGAAGCTTTCTTT. Translating it yields CSVEQLTNTEAFF.

This clonotype appeared many times. The chain is built from TRBV29-1 and TRBJ1-5, with D unresolved. V lost 1 base and J 4 bases, leaving 8 bases between the germline ends. The V gene's germline CDR1 is SQVTM and CDR2 ANQGSEA. The CDR3 has 13 residues. CDR3 DNA sequence: TGCAGCGTTGAAGCCGCCCCGAATCAGCCCCAGCATTTT. Translation: CSVEAAPNQPQHF.

The chain is built from TRBV6-2 or TRBV6-3 and TRBJ2-7, with TRBD1 matching over 8 bases. With 7 bases clipped from V and 4 bases from J, the junction kept 12 bases outside the gene matches. The CDR3 extends over 15 amino acids. Germline assignment: CDR1 MNHEY and CDR2 SVGEGT. The CDR3 reads CASTGGAGGAYEQYF. The CDR3 region has the DNA TGTGCCAGCACCGGCGGGGCAGGGGGCGCGTACGAGCAGTACTTC.

This clonotype was counted between two and nine times. The V call is TRBV5-1, the J call TRBJ2-5; 8 bases agree with TRBD2. Germline CDR1 and CDR2: SGHRS and YFSETQ. The CDR3 totals 15 residues. J was trimmed by 2 bases and V by 1 base; bases with no gene match: 4. The CDR3 protein is CASSLRASGQETQYF. DNA for the CDR3: TGCGCCAGCAGCTTGCGGGCTAGCGGGCAAGAGACCCAGTACTTC. Combining the CDR3 with reference TRBV5-1 and TRBJ2-5 gives the whole variable domain KAGVTQTPRYLIKTRGQQVTLSCSPISGHRSVSWYQQTPGQGLQFLFEYFSETQRNKGNFPGRFSGRQFSNSRSEMNVSTLELGDSALYLCASSLRASGQETQYFGPGTRLLVL.

With respect to this clonotype: It may be a read error: a sequence one base away is much more abundant. The chain uses TRBV12-3 or TRBV12-4 and TRBJ2-3; D gene unclear. The CDR3 consists of 15 residues. V was pared by 2 bases and J by 0 bases, with 9 bases between. The CDR3 DNA sequence: TGTGCCAGCAGTTTAAATCCAGCTAGCACAGATACGCAGTATTTT. It specifies CASSLNPASTDTQYF.

This clonotype occurred a few times. The rearrangement links TRBV5-5 to TRBJ1-6; D is unresolved. The CDR3 is made up of 16 amino acids. Trimming shortened V by 1 base and J by 10 bases, and 18 bases separated the two germline ends. Germline V gene lookup returns CDR1 SGHKS and CDR2 YYEKEE (reference sequence). The CDR3 sequence is CASSLTGFTGGSPLHF. CDR3 coding DNA: TGTGCCAGCAGCTTGACGGGGTTCACCGGCGGCTCACCCCTCCACTTT. Using reference TRBV5-5 and TRBJ1-6 for the parts outside the CDR3, the full variable domain is DAGVTQSPTHLIKTRGQQVTLRCSPISGHKSVSWYQQVLGQGPQFIFQYYEKEERGRGNFPDRFSARQFPNYSSELNVNALLLGDSALYLCASSLTGFTGGSPLHFGNGTRLTVT.

This clonotype was detected only a few times. The chain employs TRBV7-9 and TRBJ1-6; 9 nucleotides agree with TRBD1. V dropped 4 bases and J dropped 10; count of bases not matched to a gene: 8. Germline V lookup: CDR1 SEHNR, CDR2 FQNEAQ (reference sequence). The CDR3 loop spans 15 amino acids. CDR3 coding DNA: TGTGCCAGCAGCTCCCCGGGACAGGGTCCCTCACCCCTCCACTTT. Protein product: CASSSPGQGPSPLHF.

This clonotype was seen only a few times. The chain carries TRBV5-1 and TRBJ2-5; 9 bases are a match to TRBD1. This CDR3 region has 16 residues. Germline V gives CDR1 SGHRS, CDR2 YFSETQ. V lost 3 bases and J lost 3; bases outside the gene matches: 9. The CDR3 loop reads CASSSNRGPGEETQYF. The CDR3 DNA is TGCGCCAGCAGCTCAAACAGGGGGCCAGGAGAAGAGACCCAGTACTTC.

On this clonotype: A junction boundary mismatches the germline segment, possibly from a read error. The chain uses TRBV7-9 and TRBJ2-7; D unclear. The CDR3 consists of 17 residues. Per the germline V gene, CDR1 is SEHNR and CDR2 is FQNEAQ (reference sequence). The CDR3: CVSSLWSGHGWVYEQYF. DNA of the CDR3: TGTGTCAGCAGCTTATGGTCCGGGCACGGATGGGTGTACGAGCAGTACTTC.

Many counts were recorded for this clonotype. V is TRBV3-1 and J is TRBJ2-1; possible D gene TRBD2, 5 bases. The germline CDR1 and CDR2 sequences are LGHDT and YNNKEL (reference sequence). This CDR3 is 18 amino acids long. Trimming cost V 0 bases and J 0 bases, with 15 bases left between them. In DNA, the CDR3 is TGTGCCAGCAGCCAAGAAGTAATCCAAGCGGACTCCTACAATGAGCAGTTCTTC. This codes for CASSQEVIQADSYNEQFF.

A few counts support this clonotype. The rearrangement uses TRBV2 and TRBJ2-1, with TRBD1 identical over 9 bases. The CDR3 consists of 15 residues. With V trimmed by 6 bases and J by 4 bases, 7 bases remained unmatched. Per germline, CDR1 SNHLY and CDR2 FYNNEI. CDR3 coding DNA: TGTGCCAGCAGAGCACCGGGACAGGGATACAATGAGCAGTTCTTC. Residues: CASRAPGQGYNEQFF. Complete variable domain (other parts from reference TRBV2 and TRBJ2-1): EPEVTQTPSHQVTQMGQEVILRCVPISNHLYFYWYRQILGQKVEFLVSFYNNEISEKSEIFDDQFSVERPDGSNFTLKIRSTKLEDSAMYFCASRAPGQGYNEQFFGPGTRLTVL.

This clonotype was counted only a few times. The chain employs TRBV5-1 and TRBJ1-1; D remains ambiguous. Per germline, CDR1 SGHRS and CDR2 YFSETQ. V shed 0 bases and J shed 0 bases, with 9 bases lying between them. This CDR3 region has 15 residues. The CDR3 nucleotides are TGCGCCAGCAGCTTGGATGTCCAAATGAACACTGAAGCTTTCTTT. Translating gives CASSLDVQMNTEAFF. Variable domain in full (rest from reference TRBV5-1 and TRBJ1-1): KAGVTQTPRYLIKTRGQQVTLSCSPISGHRSVSWYQQTPGQGLQFLFEYFSETQRNKGNFPGRFSGRQFSNSRSEMNVSTLELGDSALYLCASSLDVQMNTEAFFGQGTRLTVV.

This clonotype has only a few counts. The V call is TRBV10-3, the J call TRBJ2-1; 10 nucleotides agree with TRBD2. Germline CDR1 ENHRY, CDR2 SYGVKD. Trimming cost V 5 bases and J 6 bases; bases outside gene matches: 7. This CDR3 spans 15 amino acids. The CDR3 nucleotides read TGTGCCATCAGTTCCTTAGCGGGGGGCTTCAATGAGCAGTTCTTC. Translated: CAISSLAGGFNEQFF.

At least ten counts were recorded for this clonotype. The chain recombines TRBV6-5 with TRBJ2-5; 11 positions agree with TRBD2. This CDR3 is 15 amino acids long. Germline V gene lookup returns CDR1 MNHEY and CDR2 SVGAGI. With 5 bases clipped from V and 4 bases from J, the junction kept 6 bases outside the gene matches. The CDR3 DNA sequence: TGTGCCAGCAGTCACCTGACTAGCGGGGCAGAGACCCAGTACTTC. Translating gives CASSHLTSGAETQYF.